This T cell receptor (beta chain) was retrieved from a study of T cell responses to AZD1222 COVID-19 vaccine. Findings and limits, study-wide: Spike was spanned by vaccine-associated CD4 TCRs, with dominance at 160-218 and 743-854. The study reported that nearly half of spike-specific TCRs target unmutated variant regions.

Investigators merged groups given second doses at roughly 4 or roughly 12 weeks. Notes on this clone: Its cognate antigen is unknown.

This CDR3 spans 14 amino acids. Trimming removed 7 bases from V and 1 base from J, with 13 bases in between. Per the germline V gene, CDR1 is SGHAT and CDR2 is FQNNGV. The data were produced by immunoSEQ multiplex PCR, yet TCRdb's version contains in-frame clones alone and is incomplete. The table shows around 130,000 clones, with 88% occurring only once. The sequence came from an adult who received the AZD1222 COVID-19 vaccine. Material: peripheral blood, obtained 28 days after the second AZD1222 dose. The rearrangement links TRBV11-2 to TRBJ1-2, with D unresolved. DNA for the CDR3: TGTGCCAGCAACCCAGGAGAGATTAACTATGGCTACACCTTC. Amino acid sequence: CASNPGEINYGYTF. Based on the CDR3 plus reference TRBV11-2 and TRBJ1-2, the full variable domain is EAGVAQSPRYKIIEKRQSVAFWCNPISGHATLYWYQQILGQGPKLLIQFQNNGVVDDSQLPKDRFSAERLKGVDSTLKIQPAKLEDSAVYLCASNPGEINYGYTFGSGTRLTVV.